This T cell receptor beta chain was recovered during a study of T cells expressing NK-cell markers. About the study: Out of eight donors sequenced, seven tested HCMV-seropositive and the remaining one seronegative. Study-level points and caveats: Topping the CD3+CD56-NKG2C+ fraction as well were these clonotypes, in a few donors.

For this clonotype: Its target is unknown.

CDR3 length: 14 residues. The germline V gene has CDR1 MDHEN and CDR2 SYDVKM. Making the TCR beta cDNA relied on 5'RACE template switching with UMIs. No DNA is given; TCRdb re-called the 5' RACE reads and lists each CDR3 protein once. With over 150,000 distinct CDR3 sequences in the sample, the ten largest clones hold 20% to 25%. This rearrangement joins TRBV28 to TRBJ2-2; the D call from TCRdb, TRBD1, cannot be confirmed without DNA. The sample comprised blood T cells: a sorted CD56 or NKG2C T cell subset, CD4+ or CD8+ T cells, or bulk PBMC T cells (not recorded which). This TCR was recovered from a man aged 18-69 years in good health. The CDR3 is CASLTGVNTGELFF.